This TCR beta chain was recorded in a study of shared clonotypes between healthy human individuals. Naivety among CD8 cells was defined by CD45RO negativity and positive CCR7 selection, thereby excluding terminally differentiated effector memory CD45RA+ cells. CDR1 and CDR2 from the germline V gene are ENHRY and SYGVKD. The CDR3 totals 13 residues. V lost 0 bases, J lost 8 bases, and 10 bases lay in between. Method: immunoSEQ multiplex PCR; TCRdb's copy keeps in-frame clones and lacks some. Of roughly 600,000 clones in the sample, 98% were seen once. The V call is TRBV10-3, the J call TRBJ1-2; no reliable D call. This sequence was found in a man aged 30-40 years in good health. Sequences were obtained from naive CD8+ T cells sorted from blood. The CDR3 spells CAISESKAYGYTF. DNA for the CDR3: TGTGCCATCAGTGAGTCAAAGGCCTACGGCTACACCTTC.